What follows is one T cell receptor beta chain and its context. No antigen is known for it. These data come from a study of beta chain features in type 1 diabetes. Study conclusions and caveats: Type 1 diabetes patients had fewer VDJ junction insertions and more deletions. Whether HLA type affects TCRB rearrangement stayed undetermined in the present work.

Without exception, sorted populations had purity beyond 95%. The J segment lost 4 bases and the V segment lost 5 bases, leaving 12 bases of the junction unmatched. The length of the CDR3 is 16 residues. From germline, CDR1 is MNHEY and CDR2 SMNVEV (reference sequence). Reverse transcription of all isolated RNA meant that expressed TCRB transcripts were sequenced. Each sample of naive, central memory or regulatory T cells had, on average, approximately 3.5 million reads. Here immunoSEQ multiplex PCR was the method, and the copy in TCRdb shows in-frame clones only, minus some. The table shows about 160,000 clones, with 7.5% to 10% occurring only once.

Specimen: central memory CD4+ T cells from blood. V usage is TRBV27 and J usage is TRBJ1-2; 8 nucleotides line up with TRBD1. This receptor was identified in a woman between 18 and 29 years old in good health. Written as DNA, the CDR3 is TGTGCCAGCAGTGCAACCGGGACAGGCGCGTTCTATGGCTACACCTTC. Translation: CASSATGTGAFYGYTF.